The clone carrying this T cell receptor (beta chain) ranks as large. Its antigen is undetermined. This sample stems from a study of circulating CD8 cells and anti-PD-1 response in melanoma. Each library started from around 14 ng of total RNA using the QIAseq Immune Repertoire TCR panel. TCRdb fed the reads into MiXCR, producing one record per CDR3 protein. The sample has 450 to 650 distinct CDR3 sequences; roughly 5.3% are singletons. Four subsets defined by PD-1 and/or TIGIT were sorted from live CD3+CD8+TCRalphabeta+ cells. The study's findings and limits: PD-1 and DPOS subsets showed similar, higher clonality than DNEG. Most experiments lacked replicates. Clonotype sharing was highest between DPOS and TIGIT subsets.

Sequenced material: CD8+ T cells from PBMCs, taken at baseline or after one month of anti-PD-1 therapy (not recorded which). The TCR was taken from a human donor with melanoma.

CDR3: CASSHRQGNTGELFF. The CDR3 region has the DNA TGTGCCAGCAGCCACCGACAGGGGAACACCGGGGAGCTGTTTTTT. The genes are TRBV7-3 and TRBJ2-2; 7 bases are shared with TRBD1. The J segment lost 1 base and the V segment lost 5 bases, leaving 4 bases of the junction unmatched. Germline V CDR1 and CDR2: SGHTA, FQGTGA. The CDR3 has 15 amino acids.